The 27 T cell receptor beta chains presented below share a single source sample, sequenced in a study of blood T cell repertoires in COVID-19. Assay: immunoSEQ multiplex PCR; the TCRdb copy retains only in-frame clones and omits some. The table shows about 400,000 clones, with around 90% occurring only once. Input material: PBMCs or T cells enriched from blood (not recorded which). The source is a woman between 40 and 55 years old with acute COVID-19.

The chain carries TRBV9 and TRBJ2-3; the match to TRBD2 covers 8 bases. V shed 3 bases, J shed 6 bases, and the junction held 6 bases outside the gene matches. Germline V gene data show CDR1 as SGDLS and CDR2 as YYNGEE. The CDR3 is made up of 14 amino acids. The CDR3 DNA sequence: TGTGCCAGCAGCGACGAAGCGGGGGCTGATACGCAGTATTTT. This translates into CASSDEAGADTQYF.

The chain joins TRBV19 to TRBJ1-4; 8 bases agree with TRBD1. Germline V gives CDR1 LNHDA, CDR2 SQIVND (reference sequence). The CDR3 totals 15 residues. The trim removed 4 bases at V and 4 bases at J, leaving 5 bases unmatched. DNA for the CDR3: TGTGCCAGTAGTAAAGGGACAGGTTATAATGAAAAACTGTTTTTT. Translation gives CASSKGTGYNEKLFF.

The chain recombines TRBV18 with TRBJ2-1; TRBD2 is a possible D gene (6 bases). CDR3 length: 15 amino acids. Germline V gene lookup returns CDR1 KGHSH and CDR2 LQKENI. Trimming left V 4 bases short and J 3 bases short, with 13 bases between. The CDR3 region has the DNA TGTGCCAGCTCACAGATTAGCGGAAGCTACAATGAGCAGTTCTTC. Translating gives CASSQISGSYNEQFF. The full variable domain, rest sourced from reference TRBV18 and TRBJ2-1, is NAGVMQNPRHLVRRRGQEARLRCSPMKGHSHVYWYRQLPEEGLKFMVYLQKENIIDESGMPKERFSAEFPKEGPSILRIQQVVRGDSAAYFCASSQISGSYNEQFFGPGTRLTVL.

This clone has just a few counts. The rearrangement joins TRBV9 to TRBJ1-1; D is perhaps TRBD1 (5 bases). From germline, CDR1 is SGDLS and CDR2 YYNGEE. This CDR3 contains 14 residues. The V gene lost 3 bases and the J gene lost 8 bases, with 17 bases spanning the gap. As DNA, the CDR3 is TGTGCCAGCAGCGCCCTCGGGGGGAGGGCGGAAGCTTTCTTT. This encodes CASSALGGRAEAFF. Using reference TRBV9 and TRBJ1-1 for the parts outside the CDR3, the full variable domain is DSGVTQTPKHLITATGQRVTLRCSPRSGDLSVYWYQQSLDQGLQFLIQYYNGEERAKGNILERFSAQQFPDLHSELNLSSLELGDSALYFCASSALGGRAEAFFGQGTRLTVV.

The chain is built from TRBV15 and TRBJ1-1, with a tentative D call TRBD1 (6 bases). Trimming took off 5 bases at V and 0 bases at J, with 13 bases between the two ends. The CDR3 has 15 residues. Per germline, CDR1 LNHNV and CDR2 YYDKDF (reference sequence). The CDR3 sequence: CATSRGQTLNTEAFF. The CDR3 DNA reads TGTGCCACCAGCCGAGGACAGACGCTGAACACTGAAGCTTTCTTT.

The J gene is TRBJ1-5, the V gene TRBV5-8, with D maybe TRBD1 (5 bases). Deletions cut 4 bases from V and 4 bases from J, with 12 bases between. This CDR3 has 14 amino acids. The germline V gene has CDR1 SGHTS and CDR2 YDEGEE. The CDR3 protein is CASSPRTRNQPQHF. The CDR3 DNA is TGTGCCAGCAGCCCACGGACAAGGAATCAGCCCCAGCATTTT.

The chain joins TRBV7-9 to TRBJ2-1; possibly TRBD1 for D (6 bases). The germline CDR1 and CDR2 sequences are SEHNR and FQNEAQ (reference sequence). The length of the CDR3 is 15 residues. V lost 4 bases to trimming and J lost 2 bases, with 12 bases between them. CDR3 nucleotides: TGTGCCAGCAGCTCGAACAGGGATGCCTACAATGAGCAGTTCTTC. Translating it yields CASSSNRDAYNEQFF.

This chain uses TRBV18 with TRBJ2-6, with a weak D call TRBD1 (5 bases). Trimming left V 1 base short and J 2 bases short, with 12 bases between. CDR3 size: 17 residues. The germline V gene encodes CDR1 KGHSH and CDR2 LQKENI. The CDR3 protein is CASSPLAGYAGANVLTF. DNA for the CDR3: TGTGCCAGCTCACCACTAGCAGGGTATGCTGGGGCCAACGTCCTGACTTTC.

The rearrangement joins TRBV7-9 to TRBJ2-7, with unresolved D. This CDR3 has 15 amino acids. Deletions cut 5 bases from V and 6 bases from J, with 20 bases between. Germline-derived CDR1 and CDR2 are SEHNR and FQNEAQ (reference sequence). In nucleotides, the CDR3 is TGTGCCAGCAGCCCCGGAGCGTCTGCCCCTGGCGAGCAGTACTTC. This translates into CASSPGASAPGEQYF.

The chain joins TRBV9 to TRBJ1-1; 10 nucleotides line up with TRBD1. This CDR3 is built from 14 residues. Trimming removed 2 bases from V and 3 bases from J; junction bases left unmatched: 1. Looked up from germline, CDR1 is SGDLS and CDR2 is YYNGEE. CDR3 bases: TGTGCCAGCAGCGTGGACAGGGGGTACACTGAAGCTTTCTTT. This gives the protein CASSVDRGYTEAFF.

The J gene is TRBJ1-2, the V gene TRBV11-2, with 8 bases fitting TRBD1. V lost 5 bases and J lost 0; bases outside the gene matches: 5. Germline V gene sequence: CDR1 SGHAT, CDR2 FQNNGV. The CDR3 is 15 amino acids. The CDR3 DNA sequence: TGTGCCAGCAGCCTAGGACAGGGACCTAACTATGGCTACACCTTC. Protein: CASSLGQGPNYGYTF.

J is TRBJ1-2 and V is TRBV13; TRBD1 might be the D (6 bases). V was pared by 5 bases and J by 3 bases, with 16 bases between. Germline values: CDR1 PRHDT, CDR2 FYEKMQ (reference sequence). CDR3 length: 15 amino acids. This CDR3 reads CASSPSVRGHYGYTF. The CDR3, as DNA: TGTGCCAGCAGCCCCAGTGTCAGGGGACACTATGGCTACACCTTC.

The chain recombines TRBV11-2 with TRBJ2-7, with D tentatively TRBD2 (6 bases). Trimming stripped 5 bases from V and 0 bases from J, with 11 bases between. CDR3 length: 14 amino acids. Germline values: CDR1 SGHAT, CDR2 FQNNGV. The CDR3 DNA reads TGTGCCAGCAGCGTTAGCGGAAACTCCTACGAGCAGTACTTC. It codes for CASSVSGNSYEQYF. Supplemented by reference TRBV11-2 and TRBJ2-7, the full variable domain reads EAGVAQSPRYKIIEKRQSVAFWCNPISGHATLYWYQQILGQGPKLLIQFQNNGVVDDSQLPKDRFSAERLKGVDSTLKIQPAKLEDSAVYLCASSVSGNSYEQYFGPGTRLTVT.

CDR3 DNA: TGCGCCAGCAGCTTGCTAGCGGGCCCTGGGGGTGAGCAGTTCTTC. It yields the protein CASSLLAGPGGEQFF. This sequence joins TRBV5-1 and TRBJ2-1; 8 bases are shared with TRBD2. V was clipped by 1 base and J by 9 bases; unmatched bases: 9. The CDR3 is 15 residues long. Germline V gives CDR1 SGHRS, CDR2 YFSETQ.

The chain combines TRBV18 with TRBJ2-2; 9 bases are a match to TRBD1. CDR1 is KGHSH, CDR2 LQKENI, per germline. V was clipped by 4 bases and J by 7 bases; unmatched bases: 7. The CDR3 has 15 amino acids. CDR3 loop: CASSQTGGANGELFF. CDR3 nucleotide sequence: TGTGCCAGCTCACAAACAGGGGGCGCGAACGGGGAGCTGTTTTTT.

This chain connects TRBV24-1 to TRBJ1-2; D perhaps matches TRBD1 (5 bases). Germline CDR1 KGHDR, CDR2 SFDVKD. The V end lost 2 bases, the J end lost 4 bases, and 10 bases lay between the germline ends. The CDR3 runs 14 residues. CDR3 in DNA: TGTGCCACCAGTGATTGGGAGGGGATCTATGGCTACACCTTC. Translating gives CATSDWEGIYGYTF.

The CDR3 sequence is CASSRPLLGRGNTGELFF. The CDR3 nucleotides read TGTGCCAGCAGCCGGCCGCTATTAGGGCGGGGGAACACCGGGGAGCTGTTTTTT. The rearrangement uses TRBV3-1 (or the pseudogene TRBV3-2) and TRBJ2-2; D is possibly TRBD2 (6 bases). The V and J ends lost 4 bases and 1 base respectively, with 19 bases between them. The CDR3 spans 18 residues. In germline, CDR1 is LGHDT, CDR2 YNNKEL (reference sequence).

CDR3 region: CASSSGQGGTEAFF. CDR3 sequence (DNA): TGTGCCAGCAGCTCGGGACAGGGTGGCACTGAAGCTTTCTTT. This chain joins TRBV5-5 and TRBJ1-1; TRBD1 agrees at 9 bases. Looked up from germline, CDR1 is SGHKS and CDR2 is YYEKEE (reference sequence). Unmatched junction bases numbered 4, after V lost 3 bases and J lost 4 bases. The CDR3 consists of 14 residues.

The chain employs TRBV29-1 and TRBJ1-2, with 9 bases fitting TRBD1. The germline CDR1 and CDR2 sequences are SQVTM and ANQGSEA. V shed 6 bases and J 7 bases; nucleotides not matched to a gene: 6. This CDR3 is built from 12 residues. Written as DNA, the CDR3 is TGCAGCGTAGGGGACAGGGCGGCTGGCTACACCTTC. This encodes CSVGDRAAGYTF.

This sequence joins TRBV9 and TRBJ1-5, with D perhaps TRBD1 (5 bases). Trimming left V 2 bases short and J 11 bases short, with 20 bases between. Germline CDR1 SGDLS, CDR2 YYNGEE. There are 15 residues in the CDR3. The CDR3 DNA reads TGTGCCAGCAGCGTCGACAGTTTTCCCGATCAAGCCCAGCATTTT. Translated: CASSVDSFPDQAQHF.

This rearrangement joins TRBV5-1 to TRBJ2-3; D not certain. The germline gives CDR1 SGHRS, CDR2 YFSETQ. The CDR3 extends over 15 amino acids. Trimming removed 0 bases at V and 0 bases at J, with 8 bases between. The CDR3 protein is CASSLDGGSTDTQYF. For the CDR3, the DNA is TGCGCCAGCAGCTTGGACGGCGGAAGCACAGATACGCAGTATTTT.

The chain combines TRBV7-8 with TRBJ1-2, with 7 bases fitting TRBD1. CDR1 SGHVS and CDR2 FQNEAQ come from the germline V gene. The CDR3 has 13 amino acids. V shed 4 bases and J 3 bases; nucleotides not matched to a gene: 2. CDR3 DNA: TGTGCCAGCAGCTCCACAGGGGACTATGGCTACACCTTC. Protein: CASSSTGDYGYTF.

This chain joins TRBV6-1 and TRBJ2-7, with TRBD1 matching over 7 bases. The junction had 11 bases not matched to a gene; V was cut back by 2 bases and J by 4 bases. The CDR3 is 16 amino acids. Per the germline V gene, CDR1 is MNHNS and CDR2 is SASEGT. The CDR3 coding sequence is TGTGCCAGCAGTGAAATGGGGACAGCTGTTCTTTACGAGCAGTACTTC. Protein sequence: CASSEMGTAVLYEQYF.

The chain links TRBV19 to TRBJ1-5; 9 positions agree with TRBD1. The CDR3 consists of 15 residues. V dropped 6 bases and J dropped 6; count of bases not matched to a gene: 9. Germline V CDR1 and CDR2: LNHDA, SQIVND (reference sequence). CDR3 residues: CASSIPGQGFQPQHF. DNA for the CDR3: TGTGCCAGTAGCATTCCGGGACAGGGTTTTCAGCCCCAGCATTTT. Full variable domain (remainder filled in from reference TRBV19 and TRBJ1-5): DGGITQSPKYLFRKEGQNVTLSCEQNLNHDAMYWYRQDPGQGLRLIYYSQIVNDFQKGDIAEGYSVSREKKESFPLTVTSAQKNPTAFYLCASSIPGQGFQPQHFGDGTRLSIL.

The CDR3 sequence is CASRVGTNQPQHF. The CDR3 DNA reads as TGTGCCAGCAGAGTCGGTACTAATCAGCCCCAGCATTTT. The chain recombines TRBV2 with TRBJ1-5; D remains unclear. The CDR3 is made up of 13 amino acids. Germline CDR1 SNHLY, CDR2 FYNNEI. V shed 6 bases and J shed 4 bases, with 10 bases lying between them.

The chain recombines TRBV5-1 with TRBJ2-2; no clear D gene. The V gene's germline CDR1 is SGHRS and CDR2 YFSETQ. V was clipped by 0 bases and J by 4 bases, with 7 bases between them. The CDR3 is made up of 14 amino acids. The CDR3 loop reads CASSLGGSTGELFF. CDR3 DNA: TGCGCCAGCAGCTTGGGTGGTAGCACCGGGGAGCTGTTTTTT.

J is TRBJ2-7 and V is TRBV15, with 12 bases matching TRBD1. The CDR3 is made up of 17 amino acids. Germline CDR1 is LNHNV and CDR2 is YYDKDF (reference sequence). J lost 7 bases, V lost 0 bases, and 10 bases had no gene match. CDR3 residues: CATSRDGPGQGAWEQYF. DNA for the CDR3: TGTGCCACCAGCAGAGATGGACCGGGACAGGGGGCTTGGGAGCAGTACTTC.